This T cell receptor beta chain was retrieved from a study of technical replicates of blood from several donors. Produced via immunoSEQ multiplex PCR; TCRdb's table is partial and in-frame only. The data contain 75,000 to 100,000 clones, 95% of them singletons. Between the trimmed V and J ends, which lost 6 bases and 6 bases, there was a span of 14 bases. The CDR3 is 13 residues long. Looked up from germline, CDR1 is SEHNR and CDR2 is FQNEAQ (reference sequence). This chain links TRBV7-9 with TRBJ2-5, with D possibly matching TRBD2 (6 bases). The sequenced material came from T cells isolated from PBMCs. The clonotype originates from a human donor in good health. DNA for the CDR3: TGTGCCAGCAGTCGCGGGACTTCAAAGACCCAGTACTTC. Amino acids: CASSRGTSKTQYF.